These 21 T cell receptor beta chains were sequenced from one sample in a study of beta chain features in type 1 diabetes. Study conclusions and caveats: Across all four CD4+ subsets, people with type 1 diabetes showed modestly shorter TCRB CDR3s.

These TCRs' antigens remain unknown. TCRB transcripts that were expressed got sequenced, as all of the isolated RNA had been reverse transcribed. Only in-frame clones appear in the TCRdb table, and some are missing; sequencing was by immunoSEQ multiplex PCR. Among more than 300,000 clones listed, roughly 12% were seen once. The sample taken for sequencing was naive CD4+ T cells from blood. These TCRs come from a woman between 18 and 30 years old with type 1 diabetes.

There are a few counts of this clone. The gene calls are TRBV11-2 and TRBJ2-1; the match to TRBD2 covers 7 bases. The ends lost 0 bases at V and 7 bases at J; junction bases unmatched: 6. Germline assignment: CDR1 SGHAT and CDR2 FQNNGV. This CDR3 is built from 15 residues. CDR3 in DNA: TGTGCCAGCAGCTTAGATCGGGCCGGGAGGAATGAGCAGTTCTTC. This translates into CASSLDRAGRNEQFF.

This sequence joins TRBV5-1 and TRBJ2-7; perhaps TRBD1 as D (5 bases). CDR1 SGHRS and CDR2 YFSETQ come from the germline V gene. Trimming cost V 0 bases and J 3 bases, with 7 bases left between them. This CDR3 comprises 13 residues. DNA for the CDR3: TGCGCCAGCAGCTTGGGACAGAACTACGAGCAGTACTTC. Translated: CASSLGQNYEQYF.

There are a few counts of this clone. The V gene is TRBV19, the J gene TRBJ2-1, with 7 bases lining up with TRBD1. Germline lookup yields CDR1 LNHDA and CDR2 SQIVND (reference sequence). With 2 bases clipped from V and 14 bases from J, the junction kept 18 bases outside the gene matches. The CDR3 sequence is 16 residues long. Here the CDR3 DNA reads TGTGCCAGTAGTATACCGGGACAGTTGGCAGTACAAGGGGAGTTCTTC. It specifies CASSIPGQLAVQGEFF.

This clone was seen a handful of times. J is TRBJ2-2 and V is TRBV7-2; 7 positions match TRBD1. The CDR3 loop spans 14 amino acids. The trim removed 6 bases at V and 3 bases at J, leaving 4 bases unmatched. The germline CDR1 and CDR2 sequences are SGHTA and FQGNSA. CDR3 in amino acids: CASRSRGYTGELFF. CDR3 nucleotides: TGTGCCAGCAGATCCAGGGGGTACACCGGGGAGCTGTTTTTT. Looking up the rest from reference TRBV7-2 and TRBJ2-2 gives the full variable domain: GAGVSQSPSNKVTEKGKDVELRCDPISGHTALYWYRQSLGQGLEFLIYFQGNSAPDKSGLPSDRFSAERTGGSVSTLTIQRTQQEDSAVYLCASRSRGYTGELFFGEGSRLTVL.

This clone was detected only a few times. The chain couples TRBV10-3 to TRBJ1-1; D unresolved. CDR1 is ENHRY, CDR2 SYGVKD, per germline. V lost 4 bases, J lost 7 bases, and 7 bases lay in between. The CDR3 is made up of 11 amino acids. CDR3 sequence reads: CAISGTGEAFF. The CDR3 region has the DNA TGTGCCATCAGTGGAACGGGTGAAGCTTTCTTT.

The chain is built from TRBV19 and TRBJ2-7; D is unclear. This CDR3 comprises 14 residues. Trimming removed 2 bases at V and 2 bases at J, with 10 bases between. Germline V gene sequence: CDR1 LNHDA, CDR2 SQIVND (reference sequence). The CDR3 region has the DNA TGTGCCAGTAGTATACCTGGCCGGGCCTACGAGCAGTACTTC. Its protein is CASSIPGRAYEQYF. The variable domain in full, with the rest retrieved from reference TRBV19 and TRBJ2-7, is DGGITQSPKYLFRKEGQNVTLSCEQNLNHDAMYWYRQDPGQGLRLIYYSQIVNDFQKGDIAEGYSVSREKKESFPLTVTSAQKNPTAFYLCASSIPGRAYEQYFGPGTRLTVT.

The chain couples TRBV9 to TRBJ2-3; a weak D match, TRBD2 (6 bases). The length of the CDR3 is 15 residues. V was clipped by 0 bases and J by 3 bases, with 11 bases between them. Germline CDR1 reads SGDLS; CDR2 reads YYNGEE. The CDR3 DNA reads TGTGCCAGCAGCGTAGACGAGGGGAGGACAGATACGCAGTATTTT. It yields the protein CASSVDEGRTDTQYF.

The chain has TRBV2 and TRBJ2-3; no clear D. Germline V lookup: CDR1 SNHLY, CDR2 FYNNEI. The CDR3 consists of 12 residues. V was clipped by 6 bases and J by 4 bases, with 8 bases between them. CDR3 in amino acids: CASRRRPDTQYF. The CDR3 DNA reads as TGTGCCAGCAGAAGGCGGCCAGATACGCAGTATTTT. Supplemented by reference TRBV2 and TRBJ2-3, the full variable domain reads EPEVTQTPSHQVTQMGQEVILRCVPISNHLYFYWYRQILGQKVEFLVSFYNNEISEKSEIFDDQFSVERPDGSNFTLKIRSTKLEDSAMYFCASRRRPDTQYFGPGTRLTVL.

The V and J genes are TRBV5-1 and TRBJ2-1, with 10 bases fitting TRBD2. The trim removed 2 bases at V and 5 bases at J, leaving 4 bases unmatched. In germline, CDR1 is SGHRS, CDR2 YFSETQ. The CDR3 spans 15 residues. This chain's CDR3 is CASSFSGGLNNEQFF. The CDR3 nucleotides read TGCGCCAGCAGCTTTAGCGGGGGGTTAAACAATGAGCAGTTCTTC.

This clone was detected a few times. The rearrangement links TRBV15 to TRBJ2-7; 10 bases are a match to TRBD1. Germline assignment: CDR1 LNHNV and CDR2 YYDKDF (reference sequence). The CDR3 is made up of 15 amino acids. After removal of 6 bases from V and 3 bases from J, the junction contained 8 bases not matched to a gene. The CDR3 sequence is CATSSGTGEYYEQYF. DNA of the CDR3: TGTGCCACCAGTTCCGGGACAGGGGAATACTACGAGCAGTACTTC.

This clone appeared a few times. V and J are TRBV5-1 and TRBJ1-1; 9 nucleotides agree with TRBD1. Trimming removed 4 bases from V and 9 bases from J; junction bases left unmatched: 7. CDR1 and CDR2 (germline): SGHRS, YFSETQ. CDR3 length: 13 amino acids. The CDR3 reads CASSPEGQGKAFF. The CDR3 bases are TGCGCCAGCAGCCCAGAGGGACAGGGTAAAGCTTTCTTT.

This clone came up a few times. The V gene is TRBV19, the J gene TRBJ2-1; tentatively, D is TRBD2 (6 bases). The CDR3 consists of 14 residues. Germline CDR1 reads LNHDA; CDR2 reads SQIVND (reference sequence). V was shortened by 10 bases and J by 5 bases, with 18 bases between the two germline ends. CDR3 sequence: CATSGGSANNEQFF. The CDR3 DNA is TGTGCCACCTCTGGGGGGTCGGCGAACAATGAGCAGTTCTTC.

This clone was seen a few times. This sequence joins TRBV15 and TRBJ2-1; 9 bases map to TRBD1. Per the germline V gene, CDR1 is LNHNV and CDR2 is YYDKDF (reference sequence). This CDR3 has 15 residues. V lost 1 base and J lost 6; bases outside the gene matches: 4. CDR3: CATSRAGQGFNEQFF. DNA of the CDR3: TGTGCCACCAGCAGAGCGGGACAGGGATTCAATGAGCAGTTCTTC.

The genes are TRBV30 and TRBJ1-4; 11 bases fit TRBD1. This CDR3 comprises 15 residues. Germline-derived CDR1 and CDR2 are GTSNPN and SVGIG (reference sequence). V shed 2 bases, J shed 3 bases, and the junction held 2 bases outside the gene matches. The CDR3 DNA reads TGTGCCTGGAGTTCGGGACAGGGGGCTAATGAAAAACTGTTTTTT. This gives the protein CAWSSGQGANEKLFF.

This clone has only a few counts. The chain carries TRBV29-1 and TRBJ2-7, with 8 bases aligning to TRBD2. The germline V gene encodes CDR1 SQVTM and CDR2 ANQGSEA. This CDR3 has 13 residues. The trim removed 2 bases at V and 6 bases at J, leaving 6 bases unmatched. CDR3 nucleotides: TGCAGCGTTGAATTAGCGGGGCACAGCGAGCAGTACTTC. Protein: CSVELAGHSEQYF.

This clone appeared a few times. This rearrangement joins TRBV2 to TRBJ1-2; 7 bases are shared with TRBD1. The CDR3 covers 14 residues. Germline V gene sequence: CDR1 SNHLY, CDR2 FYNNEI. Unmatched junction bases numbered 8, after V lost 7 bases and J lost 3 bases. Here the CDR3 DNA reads TGTGCCAGCATCCCGGGACAGCCCGACTATGGCTACACCTTC. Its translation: CASIPGQPDYGYTF.

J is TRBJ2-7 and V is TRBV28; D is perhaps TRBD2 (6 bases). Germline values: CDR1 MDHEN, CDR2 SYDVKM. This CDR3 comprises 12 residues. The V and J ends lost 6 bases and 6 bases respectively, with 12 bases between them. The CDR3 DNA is TGTGCCAGCAGGCCCATCGGGGGCGAGCAGTACTTC. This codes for CASRPIGGEQYF.

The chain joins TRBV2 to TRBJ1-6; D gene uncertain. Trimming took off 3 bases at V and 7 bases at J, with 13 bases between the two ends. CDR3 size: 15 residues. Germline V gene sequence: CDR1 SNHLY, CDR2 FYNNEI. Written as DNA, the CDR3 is TGTGCCAGCAGTGATTCCGGACTCCCAAATTCACCCCTCCACTTT. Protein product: CASSDSGLPNSPLHF.

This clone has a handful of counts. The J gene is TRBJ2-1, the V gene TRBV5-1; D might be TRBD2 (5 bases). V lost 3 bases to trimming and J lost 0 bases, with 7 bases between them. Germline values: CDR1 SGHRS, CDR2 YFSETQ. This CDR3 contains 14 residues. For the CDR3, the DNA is TGCGCCAGCAGCTCGGGGAACTCCTACAATGAGCAGTTCTTC. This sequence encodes CASSSGNSYNEQFF.

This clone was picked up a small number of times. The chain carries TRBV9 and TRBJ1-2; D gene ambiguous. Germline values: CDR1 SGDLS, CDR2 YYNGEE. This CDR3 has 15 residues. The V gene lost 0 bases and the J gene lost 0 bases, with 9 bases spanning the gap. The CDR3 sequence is CASSVATEANYGYTF. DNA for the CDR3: TGTGCCAGCAGCGTAGCTACAGAAGCTAACTATGGCTACACCTTC.

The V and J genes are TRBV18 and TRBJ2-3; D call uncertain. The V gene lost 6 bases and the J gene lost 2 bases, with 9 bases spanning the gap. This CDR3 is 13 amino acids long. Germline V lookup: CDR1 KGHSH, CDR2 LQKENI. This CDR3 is CASSREDTDTQYF. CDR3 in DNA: TGTGCCAGCTCCCGAGAGGACACAGATACGCAGTATTTT.